This T cell receptor (beta chain) appears in the sequencing data of a study of monozygotic twins with inflammatory bowel disease. Study-wide points: Healthy co-twins had higher TCRbeta inverse Simpson diversity than their IBD twins.

The germline gives CDR1 SGHRS, CDR2 YFSETQ. This CDR3 comprises 15 residues. As regards this clonotype: Its antigen is currently unknown.

Following a re-call of the 5' RACE reads, TCRdb has one entry per CDR3 protein and lacks DNA. The record lists 300,000 to 350,000 distinct CDR3 sequences, of which the ten most abundant hold approximately 2%. V gene TRBV5-1 combines with J gene TRBJ2-3; TCRdb selects TRBD2, and the lack of DNA leaves this call unchecked. Sequenced input: blood. This clonotype originated in a human donor with ulcerative colitis or Crohn's disease, or a healthy co-twin of an affected twin (not recorded which). CDR3 in amino acids: CASSLILAGTDTQYF. Complete variable domain (other parts from reference TRBV5-1 and TRBJ2-3): KAGVTQTPRYLIKTRGQQVTLSCSPISGHRSVSWYQQTPGQGLQFLFEYFSETQRNKGNFPGRFSGRQFSNSRSEMNVSTLELGDSALYLCASSLILAGTDTQYFGPGTRLTVL.